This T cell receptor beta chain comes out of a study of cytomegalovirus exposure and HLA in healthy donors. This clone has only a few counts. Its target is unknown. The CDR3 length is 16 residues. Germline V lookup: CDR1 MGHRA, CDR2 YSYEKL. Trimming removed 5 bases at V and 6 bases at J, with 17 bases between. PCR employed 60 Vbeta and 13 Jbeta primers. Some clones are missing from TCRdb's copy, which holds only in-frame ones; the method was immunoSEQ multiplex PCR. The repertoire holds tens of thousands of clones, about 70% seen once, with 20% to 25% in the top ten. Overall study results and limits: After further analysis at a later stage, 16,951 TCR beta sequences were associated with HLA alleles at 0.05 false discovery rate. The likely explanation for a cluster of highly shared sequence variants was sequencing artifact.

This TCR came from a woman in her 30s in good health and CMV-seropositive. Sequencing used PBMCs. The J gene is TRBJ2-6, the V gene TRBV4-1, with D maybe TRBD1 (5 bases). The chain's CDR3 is CASSGAWPLEANVLTF. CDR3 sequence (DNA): TGCGCCAGCAGCGGGGCGTGGCCTCTTGAGGCCAACGTCCTGACTTTC.